Following are 17 T cell receptor beta chains from one sample sequenced in a study of T-cell memory formation after mild COVID-19. TCRdb re-derived calls from the 5' RACE reads in MiXCR, one entry per CDR3 protein. The sample has some 600,000 distinct CDR3 sequences; 15% to 20% are singletons. The specimen was PBMCs or a T cell subset sorted from them (not recorded which). Source of these receptors: an adult woman who had mild COVID-19 (a few samples of this study predate the infection). Cell type and time point are not known.

The chain has TRBV5-1 and TRBJ2-1; a weak D match, TRBD2 (6 bases). In germline, CDR1 is SGHRS, CDR2 YFSETQ. With 5 bases removed from V and 2 bases from J, the gap between germline ends came to 17 bases. The CDR3 contains 16 residues. The CDR3 DNA follows: TGCGCCAGCAGAAAAGGAGGGAGTGAACCCTACAATGAGCAGTTCTTC. As protein: CASRKGGSEPYNEQFF.

The gene calls are TRBV7-2 and TRBJ2-7, with D maybe TRBD2 (6 bases). Germline V lookup: CDR1 SGHTA, CDR2 FQGNSA. The CDR3 consists of 15 residues. V lost 2 bases and J lost 5, with 16 bases in between. CDR3 region: CASSLRGGGGHEQYF. The DNA of the CDR3 is TGTGCCAGCAGCTTAAGGGGAGGTGGAGGCCACGAGCAGTACTTC.

This clonotype was detected a few times. The chain recombines TRBV20-1 with TRBJ1-6, with no clear D. V lost 5 bases and J lost 3, with 5 bases in between. This CDR3 spans 12 amino acids. The germline V gene has CDR1 DFQATT and CDR2 SNEGSKA (reference sequence). CDR3 sequence: CSAPGYNSPLHF. The CDR3 region has the DNA TGCAGTGCTCCGGGCTATAATTCACCCCTCCACTTT.

The V gene is TRBV5-6, the J gene TRBJ1-1; no definite D call. CDR3 length: 12 amino acids. V dropped 5 bases and J dropped 0 bases, with 5 bases sitting between them. Germline V gene data show CDR1 as SGHDT and CDR2 as YYEEEE. The CDR3 here is CASREMNTEAFF. The CDR3 DNA reads as TGTGCCAGCAGGGAGATGAACACTGAAGCTTTCTTT.

This clonotype was seen more than once but under ten times. The rearrangement joins TRBV24-1 to TRBJ1-1, with D perhaps TRBD1 (6 bases). Germline V gene sequence: CDR1 KGHDR, CDR2 SFDVKD. Trimming removed 4 bases at V and 4 bases at J, with 15 bases between. The CDR3 runs to 15 residues. CDR3 sequence: CATSDAGAGGTEAFF. CDR3 DNA sequence: TGTGCCACCAGTGACGCAGGGGCGGGAGGCACTGAAGCTTTCTTT.

This clonotype was counted only a few times. The chain uses TRBV25-1 and TRBJ2-5, with TRBD2 matching 11 bases. Germline V lookup: CDR1 MGHDK, CDR2 SYGVNS. The V segment lost 3 bases and the J segment 4 bases; nucleotides outside the gene matches: 4. CDR3 length equals 15 residues. CDR3 DNA: TGTGCCAGCAGTGATCCCGGGACTAGCGGAGAGACCCAGTACTTC. Encoded protein: CASSDPGTSGETQYF.

This clonotype was counted only a few times. The rearrangement uses TRBV12-3 or TRBV12-4 and TRBJ2-7; the D gene is possibly TRBD2 (7 bases). The CDR3 is 12 residues long. V lost 6 bases and J lost 4, with 10 bases in between. Here the CDR3 reads CASRRGGYEQYF. The DNA of the CDR3 is TGTGCCAGCAGAAGGGGGGGGTACGAGCAGTACTTC.

As concerns this clonotype: Its ends do not fully match the called genes, so a read error is possible. V and J are TRBV4-2 and TRBJ1-5; D uncertain. The CDR3 contains 13 residues. Germline V lookup: CDR1 LGHNA, CDR2 YNFKEQ. CDR3 in DNA: TGTGCCAGCAGCCAGCAACGGAATCAACCCCAGCATTTT. Residues: CASSQQRNQPQHF.

The gene calls are TRBV5-1 and TRBJ1-1; 9 bases map to TRBD1. The CDR3 sequence is 16 residues long. In germline, CDR1 is SGHRS, CDR2 YFSETQ. Trimming cost V 3 bases and J 0 bases; bases outside gene matches: 6. CDR3 bases: TGCGCCAGCAGCTGGGGACAGGGAATGATGAACACTGAAGCTTTCTTT. This translates into CASSWGQGMMNTEAFF.

This clonotype was seen a single time. V and J are TRBV3-1 and TRBJ1-1; TRBD1 agrees at 9 bases. The length of the CDR3 is 16 residues. After removal of 4 bases from V and 5 bases from J, the junction contained 11 bases not matched to a gene. The V gene's germline CDR1 is LGHDT and CDR2 YNNKEL (reference sequence). The CDR3 DNA is TGTGCCAGCAGCCTCTCCGGGACAGGGAGGTGGACTGAAGCTTTCTTT. Amino acids: CASSLSGTGRWTEAFF.

This clonotype has more than one count but fewer than ten. The genes are TRBV12-3 or TRBV12-4 and TRBJ1-1, with 7 nucleotides matching TRBD1. V was pared by 6 bases and J by 4 bases, with 8 bases of the junction left unmatched. The CDR3 length is 14 residues. In DNA form, the CDR3 reads TGTGCCAGCAGGCGACAGGGTGGCGGCACTGAAGCTTTCTTT. This sequence encodes CASRRQGGGTEAFF.

The sample holds a few counts of this clonotype. The chain's CDR3 is CASSFGRPNYGYTF. CDR3 DNA sequence: TGCGCCAGCAGCTTCGGACGGCCCAACTATGGCTACACCTTC. The genes are TRBV5-1 and TRBJ1-2, with D uncertain. Germline V gene sequence: CDR1 SGHRS, CDR2 YFSETQ. CDR3 length equals 14 residues. Deletions cut 2 bases from V and 2 bases from J, with 10 bases between. Using reference TRBV5-1 and TRBJ1-2 for the parts outside the CDR3, the full variable domain is KAGVTQTPRYLIKTRGQQVTLSCSPISGHRSVSWYQQTPGQGLQFLFEYFSETQRNKGNFPGRFSGRQFSNSRSEMNVSTLELGDSALYLCASSFGRPNYGYTFGSGTRLTVV.

This clonotype has only a few counts. The V gene is TRBV20-1, the J gene TRBJ2-3; D uncertain. The CDR3 consists of 15 residues. V was trimmed by 0 bases and J by 3 bases, leaving 13 bases between them. The germline CDR1 and CDR2 sequences are DFQATT and SNEGSKA (reference sequence). CDR3 nucleotides: TGCAGTGCTAGAGATCTCGGAGAGTTGACAGATACGCAGTATTTT. Its protein product is CSARDLGELTDTQYF.

This rearrangement joins TRBV20-1 to TRBJ2-3; D is undetermined. Trimming left V 6 bases short and J 2 bases short, with 12 bases between. Germline V CDR1 and CDR2: DFQATT, SNEGSKA (reference sequence). This CDR3 region has 13 residues. CDR3: CSARTQYTDTQYF. CDR3 in DNA: TGCAGTGCCAGGACCCAGTACACAGATACGCAGTATTTT.

The chain is built from TRBV29-1 and TRBJ2-2; 8 nucleotides match TRBD1. Germline lookup yields CDR1 SQVTM and CDR2 ANQGSEA. The CDR3 runs 14 residues. The V gene end was trimmed by 1 base and the J gene end by 6 bases; junction bases not matched to a gene: 4. The CDR3 region has the DNA TGCAGCGTTGAAGGGACAGGGTTACCCGGGGAGCTGTTTTTT. Its translation is CSVEGTGLPGELFF.

The genes are TRBV16 and TRBJ2-1, with 7 bases that match TRBD2. The CDR3 covers 14 residues. Germline V CDR1 and CDR2: KGHSY, FQNENV. V trimming: 3 bases; J trimming: 3 bases; junction bases outside the gene matches: 2. CDR3 residues: CASSHWTSYNEQFF. The CDR3 DNA is TGTGCCAGCAGCCATTGGACTAGCTACAATGAGCAGTTCTTC.

This clonotype has a count of ten or more. This rearrangement joins TRBV27 to TRBJ2-7; TRBD2 agrees at 7 bases. Germline V gene lookup returns CDR1 MNHEY and CDR2 SMNVEV (reference sequence). The J segment lost 3 bases and the V segment lost 6 bases, leaving 5 bases of the junction unmatched. This CDR3 has 13 amino acids. CDR3: CASRLGGSYEQYF. The CDR3 DNA reads as TGTGCCAGCAGGCTCGGGGGGAGCTACGAGCAGTACTTC.